The sequence of this T cell receptor (beta chain) was determined in a study of shared clonotypes between healthy human individuals. The repertoire was sequenced with immunoSEQ multiplex PCR; TCRdb's copy has only in-frame clones and lacks some. Of 500,000 to 550,000 clones listed, about 96% are singletons. This clone came up once. Germline lookup yields CDR1 ENHRY and CDR2 SYGVKD. V was pared by 9 bases and J by 0 bases, with 12 bases between. This CDR3 comprises 14 residues. This sequence was found in a woman in her twenties or thirties in good health. The chain has TRBV10-3 and TRBJ1-3; D ambiguous. Sequencing was performed on naive CD4+ T cells sorted from blood. The sample's subset: CD45RA+ positively selected. The CDR3 DNA follows: TGTGCCATGACCCCCGACACCTCTGGAAACACCATATATTTT. Translation: CAMTPDTSGNTIYF.